The T cell receptor beta chain described here comes from a study of shared clonotypes between healthy human individuals. Study-level results: It was the non-shared clonotypes that had lower generation probabilities than clonotypes shared by all four donors.

This CDR3 is built from 16 residues. V shed 4 bases and J shed 2 bases, with 17 bases lying between them. About this clone: Its antigen is unidentified.

Sequencing was performed with immunoSEQ multiplex PCR; in TCRdb, only in-frame clones are kept and a portion is missing. The sample includes a few million clones, around nine tenths of them seen just once. Each sample came from a Caucasian adult donor living in Nashville, Tennessee. The chain carries TRBV23-1 and TRBJ1-1; D gene unclear. TRBV23-1 is sorted into the ORF group, with uncertain function. This clonotype was obtained from a man between 18 and 35 years old in good health. The sequenced sample was naive CD4+ T cells sorted from blood. Regarding subset: CD45RA+ positively selected. CDR3 DNA sequence: TGCGCCAGCAGTCGCCGAAGGCAGGACCCAAACACTGAAGCTTTCTTT. Protein: CASSRRRQDPNTEAFF.